This is a list of T cell receptor beta chains from one sample in a study of blood T cell repertoires in COVID-19. Sequencing used immunoSEQ multiplex PCR; TCRdb keeps in-frame clones, though not all of them. The data contain some 41,000 clones, 90% to 95% of them singletons. The sequencing sample was made of peripheral blood. These receptors originate from a woman in her 30s in a cohort sampled during active COVID-19. Both conserved end residues are part of each CDR3.

v_call | cdr3_aa
TRBV7-9 | CASSFITSGRAGETQYF
TRBV29-1 | CSVGPQAGGRDTQYF
TRBV5-6 | CASSLVWGDEQFF
TRBV2 | CASSEVRVHTPYEQYF
TRBV12-3/TRBV12-4 | CATSSPLQETQYF
TRBV4-1 | CASSQDPPGGSETQYF
TRBV7-2 | CASSPRHNNEKLFF
TRBV18 | CASSPTSGRGEQYF
TRBV27 | CASSLSLGTFYEQYF
TRBV7-2 | CASSLLNAVGELFF
TRBV3-1/TRBV3-2 | CASSRTSGSYEQFF
TRBV7-2 | CASSPRTGSSGNTIYF
TRBV6-2/TRBV6-3 | CASSYSGGQGVYNEQFF
TRBV6-5 | CASSLDRVSYNEQFF
TRBV4-2 | CASSQGGGSKGNIQYF
TRBV11-3 | CASSSGQYGYTF
TRBV9 | CASSGGTEGETQYF
TRBV7-9 | CASSLATGRAYEQYF
TRBV4-2 | CASSHGGGTEAFF
TRBV19 | CASSTTSGPSDTQYF
TRBV28 | CASSSRDRFYEQYF
TRBV5-6 | CASRSSETQYF
TRBV7-9 | CASSLTQATNEKLFF
TRBV10-3 | CAISDPRGATNYGYTF
TRBV2 | CASSRTGRGGYTF
TRBV30 | CAWRGVGRGVRNTEAFF
TRBV5-4 | CASSFRQVGRRYF
TRBV4-1 | CASSQDSGLNSPLHF
TRBV6-2/TRBV6-3 | CASSYPNIRTDTQYF
TRBV7-2 | CASSLDVLIYEQYF
TRBV6-6 | CASSYLASSSTDTQYF
TRBV6-6 | CASSYSGEKTQYF
TRBV11-3 | CASSLEGLAGAAAVQETQYF
TRBV27 | CASKSNGGFNEQFF
TRBV5-1 | CASSQGQNLAKNIQYF
TRBV2 | CASSEQGISYEQYF
TRBV11-2 | CASSFVASGRTQETQYF
TRBV10-2 | CASTQGGVYRRNTEAFF
TRBV6-5 | CASRDPGQDQETQYF
TRBV4-2 | CASSQVSMNTEAFF
TRBV7-9 | CASSFLGYGATEAFF
TRBV18 | CASSRDTLNSPLHF
TRBV18 | CASSLDTGGMGNQPQHF
TRBV5-1 | CASSWEFQGARETQYF
TRBV27 | CASISLVAGYNEQYF
TRBV6-5 | CASSLSSGSVDEQFF
TRBV20-1 | CSASPLAGYTDTQYF
TRBV19 | CASSSTGAGANVLTF
TRBV24-1 | CATSDYVHRGRYENTQYF
TRBV25-1 | CVSSPGSMNIQYF
TRBV24-1 | CATSDLHRGTGELFF
TRBV4-1 | CASSQQGLAGALNTGELFF
TRBV2 | CASSRAGVSSYEQYF
TRBV19 | CASKTGQGIYGYTF
TRBV6-5 | CASSFDRNEKLFF